This T cell receptor beta chain was sequenced in a study of vaccination and CD4 T cells after COVID-19. Background on the study: Researchers treated control cultures with a CEFX pool, an HIV-1 Nef pool, or no peptide.

Scientists ran DNA taken from cultured CD4+ T cells through the Oncomine TCR Beta short-read assay for sequencing. TCRdb analysed the PCR reads with MiXCR anew, one entry per CDR3 protein. Seen here are more than 9,000 distinct CDR3 sequences, about 51% observed once, and the top ten hold roughly 30%. Treatment defined: roughly 10-day PBMC culture with coronavirus spike peptide pools or control peptides (ViraFEST assay). Every positive PCR date fell between March and December 2020, earlier than the US Alpha, Beta and Delta variants. Peptide pools at 9.5 to 10 ug/ml, together with around 10 IU/ml IL-2, were added to cultures of approximately 1.9 million PBMCs per well. In its sample, this clonotype was seen a few times. The antigen is not known. The CDR3 extends over 13 amino acids. CDR1 is MNHNS and CDR2 is SASEGT in the germline V gene. Unmatched junction bases numbered 4, after V lost 8 bases and J lost 0 bases.

V usage is TRBV6-1 and J usage is TRBJ2-7; 7 nucleotides agree with TRBD1. The sequence derives from a human donor who had recovered from COVID-19. Sequencing was performed on CD4+ T cells from blood, cultured in vitro. Written as DNA, the CDR3 is TGTGCCAGCGAACAGGGGTCCTCCTACGAGCAGTACTTC. This codes for CASEQGSSYEQYF.